This TCR beta chain is drawn from a study of blood T cell repertoires in COVID-19. Study-wide context: COVID-19 samples collected from the United States, Italy and Spain covered acute and convalescent phases. Sources were T cells, B-cell-depleted T cells, or PBMCs; the material itself was cDNA or gDNA.

This clone was counted between two and nine times. In the original processing: Reference gene primer amplification gave estimated nucleated cell counts. Assay: immunoSEQ multiplex PCR; the TCRdb copy retains only in-frame clones and omits some. V and J calls and clone size are those listed in that table; D and trimming were worked out from the DNA. The sample has roughly 320,000 clones; approximately 85% are singletons. This TCR was recovered from a human donor in a cohort sampled during active COVID-19. Source material: peripheral blood.

The chain's CDR3 is CASSSRGPNQPQHF. In nucleotides, the CDR3 is TGTGCCAGCAGTTCCAGGGGACCGAATCAGCCCCAGCATTTT. This chain links TRBV6-5 with TRBJ1-5, with a tentative D call TRBD1 (6 bases). Trimming cost V 4 bases and J 4 bases, with 11 bases left between them. Per germline, CDR1 MNHEY and CDR2 SVGAGI. The CDR3 covers 14 residues.